This T cell receptor (beta chain) comes out of a study of T cell changes during pregnancy in multiple sclerosis. Using immunoSEQ multiplex PCR, the repertoire was profiled, and TCRdb retains in-frame clones only, with some absent. Here the sample spans around 85,000 clones, about nine tenths being singletons. V lost 5 bases, J lost 2 bases, and 3 bases stayed unmatched. The CDR3 has 15 amino acids. Germline CDR1 and CDR2: GTSNPN and SVGIG (reference sequence). This receptor was identified in a female donor in good health, serving as a control in a pregnancy study. Some clones in this sample may be carry-over from other donors' samples. The gene calls are TRBV30 and TRBJ2-2; 12 positions agree with TRBD1. Sequences were derived from PBMCs, sampled in the first trimester of pregnancy. DNA of the CDR3: TGTGCCTGGTGGGACAGGGGGCCTAACACCGGGGAGCTGTTTTTT. It encodes CAWWDRGPNTGELFF.